A single sample is the source of the 11 T cell receptor beta chains below, sequenced in a study of radiotherapy plus CTLA-4 blockade in lung cancer. Only in-frame clones appear in the TCRdb table, and some are missing; sequencing was by immunoSEQ multiplex PCR. The table lists some 64,000 clones, 65% to 85% of them singletons. Sequencing used peripheral blood, obtained from a patient treated with radiotherapy plus ipilimumab. The receptor source for this set is a human donor with non-small cell lung cancer whose response to radiotherapy plus ipilimumab could not be evaluated. Some clones in this sample may be carry-over from other donors' samples.

CDR3 in DNA: TGTGCCAGCAGCCCCCTAGAGAACACCGGGGAGCTGTTTTTT. As protein: CASSPLENTGELFF. The rearrangement links TRBV7-6 to TRBJ2-2; D unclear. The V and J ends lost 5 bases and 1 base respectively, with 8 bases between them. Germline assignment: CDR1 SGHVS and CDR2 FNYEAQ. The CDR3 is 14 residues long.

The sample holds a few counts of this clone. This sequence joins TRBV7-2 and TRBJ1-1, with 10 bases that match TRBD1. From germline, CDR1 is SGHTA and CDR2 FQGNSA. J lost 4 bases, V lost 5 bases, and 13 bases had no gene match. This CDR3 contains 17 residues. The chain's CDR3 is CASSLRTGGVLATEAFF. DNA of the CDR3: TGTGCCAGCAGCCTGAGGACAGGGGGTGTACTGGCCACTGAAGCTTTCTTT.

V is TRBV10-2 and J is TRBJ1-3, with D unclear. Per germline, CDR1 WSHSY and CDR2 SAAADI. The CDR3 has 15 amino acids. The V end lost 8 bases, the J end lost 2 bases, and 16 bases lay between the germline ends. In DNA, the CDR3 is TGCGCCAGCCGCGCCGCGGGCGCGGCTGGAAACACCATATATTTT. Residues: CASRAAGAAGNTIYF.

This rearrangement joins TRBV6-5 to TRBJ1-4, with 7 bases aligning to TRBD1. Germline V gives CDR1 MNHEY, CDR2 SVGAGI. Trimming removed 4 bases from V and 7 bases from J; junction bases left unmatched: 3. This CDR3 is built from 13 residues. The CDR3 DNA reads as TGTGCCAGCAGTTGGACAGGTCTTGAAAAACTGTTTTTT. It codes for CASSWTGLEKLFF.

The chain joins TRBV14 to TRBJ1-1; D remains ambiguous. This CDR3 has 12 residues. CDR1 is SGHDN, CDR2 FVKESK, per germline. V was pared by 2 bases and J by 4 bases, with 5 bases between. CDR3 nucleotides: TGTGCCAGCAGCCAATGGGCCACTGAAGCTTTCTTT. The encoded protein is CASSQWATEAFF.

This clone was counted only a few times. This chain links TRBV9 with TRBJ2-1, with D possibly being TRBD1 (8 bases). Trimming pared 4 bases from V and 3 bases from J, leaving 17 bases between. The length of the CDR3 is 16 residues. Looked up from germline, CDR1 is SGDLS and CDR2 is YYNGEE. The CDR3 DNA reads as TGTGCCAGCAGCCCCGCGGGAGACAGGGGCTACAATGAGCAGTTCTTC. This encodes CASSPAGDRGYNEQFF.

This clone was seen a few times. V gene TRBV18 combines with J gene TRBJ1-2, with no clear D. V lost 2 bases to trimming and J lost 8 bases, with 12 bases between them. Germline V gene sequence: CDR1 KGHSH, CDR2 LQKENI. There are 13 residues in the CDR3. The chain's CDR3 is CASSPSAVRGYTF. The CDR3 DNA is TGTGCCAGCTCACCATCGGCGGTGAGGGGCTACACCTTC. The variable domain in full, with the rest retrieved from reference TRBV18 and TRBJ1-2, is NAGVMQNPRHLVRRRGQEARLRCSPMKGHSHVYWYRQLPEEGLKFMVYLQKENIIDESGMPKERFSAEFPKEGPSILRIQQVVRGDSAAYFCASSPSAVRGYTFGSGTRLTVV.

The chain employs TRBV5-1 and TRBJ1-1, with 7 bases identical to TRBD1. V shed 1 base and J 1 base; nucleotides not matched to a gene: 1. The CDR3 has 14 residues. Germline values: CDR1 SGHRS, CDR2 YFSETQ. CDR3: CASSLTGANTEAFF. CDR3 nucleotide sequence: TGCGCCAGCAGCTTGACAGGGGCGAACACTGAAGCTTTCTTT.

V and J are TRBV5-1 and TRBJ2-2; D might be TRBD1 (6 bases). The germline CDR1 and CDR2 sequences are SGHRS and YFSETQ. The CDR3 runs 16 residues. V was clipped by 1 base and J by 1 base, with 11 bases between them. The CDR3 sequence is CASSLRLTGNTGELFF. The DNA for the CDR3 is TGCGCCAGCAGCTTGCGACTGACAGGGAACACCGGGGAGCTGTTTTTT.

The rearrangement joins TRBV29-1 to TRBJ2-7, with a weak D call TRBD1 (7 bases). Germline V gives CDR1 SQVTM, CDR2 ANQGSEA. CDR3 length: 14 residues. Trimming left V 3 bases short and J 3 bases short, with 15 bases between. Here the CDR3 reads CSVETRGLNYEQYF. The CDR3 DNA sequence: TGCAGCGTTGAGACTAGGGGGCTCAACTACGAGCAGTACTTC.

The rearrangement joins TRBV9 to TRBJ2-7; 9 nucleotides align to TRBD2. The CDR3 loop spans 15 amino acids. V was pared by 2 bases and J by 5 bases, with 8 bases of the junction left unmatched. CDR1 is SGDLS and CDR2 is YYNGEE in the germline V gene. This CDR3 is CASSVLAGVEDEQYF. The DNA for the CDR3 is TGTGCCAGCAGCGTGTTAGCGGGGGTGGAGGACGAGCAGTACTTC. The full variable domain, its missing parts supplied by reference TRBV9 and TRBJ2-7, is DSGVTQTPKHLITATGQRVTLRCSPRSGDLSVYWYQQSLDQGLQFLIQYYNGEERAKGNILERFSAQQFPDLHSELNLSSLELGDSALYFCASSVLAGVEDEQYFGPGTRLTVT.